This TCR beta chain is drawn from a study of T cells in Graves' hyperthyroidism and ophthalmopathy. Points from the study as a whole: A 13 V-J signature model discriminated ophthalmopathy versus stable hyperthyroidism. Onset of ophthalmopathy came a median 6.5 months after the model predicted it. Most expanded thyroid clonotypes above 0.001 also appeared in blood.

Researchers took RNA transcripts and amplified the TCR beta CDR3 regions from them. RT-PCR in the first round (using the HTBI primer set) targeted the TCR CDR3. TCRdb re-analysed the multiplex PCR reads in MiXCR, keeping a single row per CDR3 protein. Among fewer than 850,000 distinct CDR3 sequences listed, around 16% were seen once. In its sample, this clonotype was seen many times. Its antigen is unidentified. The sample consisted of blood. This TCR derives from a man aged 45 to 65 with Graves' hyperthyroidism.

CDR3 protein: CASSLLAELSYNEQFF. The CDR3 DNA reads TGTGCCAGCAGTTTGCTAGCGGAGCTCTCCTACAATGAGCAGTTCTTC. The chain combines TRBV12-3 or TRBV12-4 with TRBJ2-1, with 7 positions matching TRBD2. This CDR3 region has 16 residues. With 3 bases clipped from V and 0 bases from J, the junction kept 5 bases outside the gene matches.